Following are 19 T cell receptor beta chains from one sample sequenced in a study of shared clonotypes between healthy human individuals (dated by TCRdb to between 2020 and 2021). Library generation was performed with the immunoSEQ multiplex PCR assay. Here the immuneACCESS table is served through TCRdb, limited to in-frame sequences with V and J called. Missing clones are a known gap in these copies; in checked studies unresolved V genes cover under half, and the rest lacks a known reason. This sample holds fewer than 600,000 clones; 79% were observed only once. The ten largest clones add up to over 10% of the sample. What was sequenced was PBMCs. The receptor set was obtained from a middle-aged woman in good health. Some clones in this sample may be carry-over from other donors' samples.

The CDR3: CASRSPGELFF. The CDR3 nucleotides are TGTGCCAGCAGATCCCCGGGGGAGCTGTTTTTT. This rearrangement joins TRBV2 to TRBJ2-2; D remains ambiguous. Trimming removed 6 bases at V and 8 bases at J, with 7 bases between. The V gene's germline CDR1 is SNHLY and CDR2 FYNNEI. The length of the CDR3 is 11 residues.

This clone occurred once. The gene calls are TRBV18 and TRBJ2-3, with TRBD1 matching 7 bases. CDR1 and CDR2 from the germline V gene are KGHSH and LQKENI. This CDR3 region has 15 residues. V shed 3 bases, J shed 2 bases, and the junction held 5 bases outside the gene matches. CDR3 DNA: TGTGCCAGCTCACCTACAGGGGACAACACAGATACGCAGTATTTT. Protein product: CASSPTGDNTDTQYF.

The rearrangement joins TRBV27 to TRBJ2-1; no reliable D call. This CDR3 comprises 14 residues. V lost 0 bases and J lost 4, with 7 bases in between. Germline V gene sequence: CDR1 MNHEY, CDR2 SMNVEV (reference sequence). CDR3 nucleotides: TGTGCCAGCAGTTTATCTCGGGCGTACAATGAGCAGTTCTTC. It codes for CASSLSRAYNEQFF.

As to this clone: Other DNA sequences in the sample encode the same CDR3. This chain connects TRBV5-1 to TRBJ2-7, with D possibly being TRBD1 (5 bases). This CDR3 has 15 residues. CDR1 is SGHRS, CDR2 YFSETQ, per germline. The ends were cut back, 5 bases at V and 0 bases at J, with 15 bases in the middle. CDR3: CASSRDSLSSYEQYF. As DNA, the CDR3 is TGCGCCAGCAGTCGAGACAGCCTGTCCTCCTACGAGCAGTACTTC.

This chain uses TRBV29-1 with TRBJ2-7; D gene uncertain. There are 12 residues in the CDR3. The ends were cut back, 7 bases at V and 0 bases at J, with 10 bases in the middle. Looked up from germline, CDR1 is SQVTM and CDR2 is ANQGSEA. The CDR3 protein is CSGRTLSYEQYF. As DNA, the CDR3 is TGCAGCGGCCGGACGCTCTCCTACGAGCAGTACTTC.

The chain uses TRBV18 and TRBJ2-1, with D possibly being TRBD1 or TRBD2 (5 bases each). Per the germline V gene, CDR1 is KGHSH and CDR2 is LQKENI. This CDR3 contains 14 residues. Trimming left V 2 bases short and J 3 bases short, with 8 bases between. The CDR3 nucleotides read TGTGCCAGCTCACCAGGGGGATTCTACAATGAGCAGTTCTTC. This sequence encodes CASSPGGFYNEQFF.

The chain recombines TRBV10-3 with TRBJ2-3; D is possibly TRBD1 or TRBD2 (5 bases each). Trimming removed 6 bases from V and 3 bases from J, with 16 bases in between. In germline, CDR1 is ENHRY, CDR2 SYGVKD. The CDR3 is 15 amino acids. In nucleotides, the CDR3 is TGTGCCATCAGAGATGGGGCAAGAGGGACAGATACGCAGTATTTT. This codes for CAIRDGARGTDTQYF.

The chain joins TRBV7-8 to TRBJ2-1; 14 nucleotides agree with TRBD2. The CDR3 has 19 amino acids. From germline, CDR1 is SGHVS and CDR2 FQNEAQ. V shed 1 base, J shed 6 bases, and the junction held 11 bases outside the gene matches. CDR3 region: CASSLVRWTSGRKSNEQFF. As DNA, the CDR3 is TGTGCCAGCAGCTTAGTACGGTGGACTAGCGGGAGGAAGAGCAATGAGCAGTTCTTC.

This clone appeared once. V gene TRBV7-3 combines with J gene TRBJ2-6, with no clear D. The germline V gene has CDR1 SGHTA and CDR2 FQGTGA. V was shortened by 2 bases and J by 0 bases, with 5 bases between the two germline ends. The CDR3 has 15 residues. For the CDR3, the DNA is TGTGCCAGCAGCTTACCCCTCTCTGGGGCCAACGTCCTGACTTTC. It is translated as CASSLPLSGANVLTF.

The V gene is TRBV25-1, the J gene TRBJ1-1; TRBD1 might be the D (6 bases). V shed 2 bases and J shed 5 bases, with 18 bases lying between them. Per the germline V gene, CDR1 is MGHDK and CDR2 is SYGVNS. This CDR3 contains 16 residues. The CDR3 sequence: CASSEGGGHLRTEAFF. CDR3 bases: TGTGCCAGCAGTGAAGGTGGGGGACACCTAAGAACTGAAGCTTTCTTT.

The V and J genes are TRBV6-4 and TRBJ1-2; unclear D gene. Per germline, CDR1 MRHNA and CDR2 SNTAGT. V was trimmed by 0 bases and J by 4 bases, leaving 9 bases between them. This CDR3 comprises 14 residues. CDR3: CASSDSGSSYGYTF. As DNA, the CDR3 is TGTGCCAGCAGTGACTCGGGCAGCTCCTATGGCTACACCTTC.

The gene calls are TRBV7-9 and TRBJ2-1; possible D gene TRBD1, 5 bases. Trimming stripped 4 bases from V and 0 bases from J, with 16 bases between. CDR1 SEHNR and CDR2 FQNEAQ come from the germline V gene (reference sequence). This CDR3 has 17 residues. The CDR3 DNA reads as TGTGCCAGCAGCTCTCCGACAGTACTGAGCTCCTACAATGAGCAGTTCTTC. Translated: CASSSPTVLSSYNEQFF.

The chain links TRBV5-6 to TRBJ1-4, with TRBD1 as a possible D gene (6 bases). Per the germline V gene, CDR1 is SGHDT and CDR2 is YYEEEE. The CDR3 contains 15 residues. V was shortened by 3 bases and J by 3 bases, with 12 bases between the two germline ends. The CDR3 coding sequence is TGTGCCAGCAGCTCCTACAGGGTGTCTAATGAAAAACTGTTTTTT. As protein: CASSSYRVSNEKLFF.

The chain carries TRBV19 and TRBJ2-5, with D possibly matching TRBD1 (6 bases). The CDR3 loop spans 13 amino acids. Germline V gene data show CDR1 as LNHDA and CDR2 as SQIVND (reference sequence). V was pared by 7 bases and J by 4 bases, with 13 bases between. CDR3 amino acids: CASNQGWRETQYF. In nucleotides, the CDR3 is TGTGCCAGTAATCAGGGGTGGCGAGAGACCCAGTACTTC.

The rearrangement uses TRBV27 and TRBJ2-3; D is ambiguous. Germline loops: CDR1 MNHEY, CDR2 SMNVEV (reference sequence). CDR3 size: 13 residues. Trimming cost V 1 base and J 4 bases, with 6 bases left between them. For the CDR3, the DNA is TGTGCCAGCAGTTTATTCGTTTCAGATACGCAGTATTTT. It yields the protein CASSLFVSDTQYF.

The chain recombines TRBV7-2 with TRBJ2-1; D not resolved. With 8 bases removed from V and 0 bases from J, the gap between germline ends came to 5 bases. The CDR3 loop spans 12 amino acids. Germline lookup yields CDR1 SGHTA and CDR2 FQGNSA. The CDR3 sequence is CASGRSYNEQFF. In DNA form, the CDR3 reads TGTGCCAGCGGTCGCTCCTACAATGAGCAGTTCTTC.

This clone was seen just once. V usage is TRBV19 and J usage is TRBJ2-7; 8 bases agree with TRBD2. CDR1 LNHDA and CDR2 SQIVND come from the germline V gene (reference sequence). V dropped 7 bases and J dropped 6; count of bases not matched to a gene: 11. This CDR3 comprises 14 residues. CDR3 sequence (DNA): TGTGCCAGTACCCGTTCCAACCGGGAGGGCGAGCAGTACTTC. Its protein is CASTRSNREGEQYF.

This sequence joins TRBV7-3 and TRBJ2-3; D is perhaps TRBD1 or TRBD2 (5 bases each). Germline CDR1 and CDR2: SGHTA and FQGTGA. The V and J ends lost 5 bases and 2 bases respectively, with 11 bases between them. CDR3 length: 14 residues. The CDR3, as DNA: TGTGCCAGCAGCCCAGCTGGGACCACAGATACGCAGTATTTT. It is translated as CASSPAGTTDTQYF.

The genes are TRBV30 and TRBJ2-1; the match to TRBD2 covers 10 bases. This CDR3 region has 19 residues. V shed 2 bases and J 8 bases; nucleotides not matched to a gene: 21. Germline assignment: CDR1 GTSNPN and CDR2 SVGIG (reference sequence). The CDR3 protein is CAWSYLGGIGGAGGHEQFF. CDR3 in DNA: TGTGCCTGGAGTTACCTTGGCGGGATTGGCGGAGCGGGAGGGCATGAGCAGTTCTTC.